Listed here are 4 T cell receptor beta chains from one sample, sequenced in a study of early T cells in non-severe SARS-CoV-2 infection. TCRdb re-derived calls from the 5' RACE reads in MiXCR, one entry per CDR3 protein. Of tens of thousands of distinct CDR3 sequences listed, more than 13% are singletons. The sequencing sample was made of whole blood. These receptors came from an adult who was a healthcare worker with PCR-confirmed SARS-CoV-2 infection or an uninfected control (not recorded which).

This clonotype has more than one count but fewer than ten. The gene calls are TRBV10-2 and TRBJ1-1; D is possibly TRBD1 (6 bases). V was cut by 7 bases and J by 1 base, with 7 bases left in between. The CDR3 has 12 residues. Germline CDR1 reads WSHSY; CDR2 reads SAAADI. The CDR3 nucleotides are TGCGCCAGCACAGGGGCGAACACTGAAGCTTTCTTT. It is translated as CASTGANTEAFF.

This chain joins TRBV7-6 and TRBJ2-7, with unresolved D. Trimming removed 5 bases from V and 0 bases from J, with 14 bases in between. Germline V gene sequence: CDR1 SGHVS, CDR2 FNYEAQ. The CDR3 sequence is 15 residues long. The CDR3 nucleotides read TGTGCCAGCAGCCTTACAGTACGTGACTCCTACGAGCAGTACTTC. Translation: CASSLTVRDSYEQYF.

In this sample, this clonotype turned up a few times. The genes are TRBV7-8 and TRBJ2-1; D is uncertain. V was clipped by 1 base and J by 6 bases, with 10 bases between them. The CDR3 is made up of 14 amino acids. Germline CDR1 SGHVS, CDR2 FQNEAQ. CDR3 DNA sequence: TGTGCCAGCAGCTTAGAGTTGAGCGCCAATGAGCAGTTCTTC. Translating it yields CASSLELSANEQFF.

This clonotype was detected many times. The genes are TRBV11-2 and TRBJ2-1; TRBD2 matches 9 bases. This CDR3 region has 15 residues. Germline-derived CDR1 and CDR2 are SGHAT and FQNNGV. Trimming cost V 3 bases and J 8 bases; bases outside gene matches: 8. For the CDR3, the DNA is TGTGCCAGCAGCTTCGGCGGGAGGGCCTTAGATGAGCAGTTCTTC. Translating gives CASSFGGRALDEQFF.